This note documents a single T cell receptor (beta chain) sequence. Ages ranged from about 18 to 89 years, with residence in about 24 US areas. Recovered participants had two consecutive negative NP/OP PCR tests, healthcare professional clearance, or symptom resolution. This record comes from a study of blood T cell repertoires in COVID-19. Whole-study context: Nucleic acid was either cDNA or gDNA, and it came from T cells, B-cell-depleted T cells, or PBMCs.

The CDR3 sequence is 12 residues long. Trimming took off 5 bases at V and 5 bases at J, with 10 bases between the two ends. CDR1 is LNHDA and CDR2 is SQIVND in the germline V gene (reference sequence). Data came from immunoSEQ multiplex PCR; TCRdb stores just in-frame clones and leaves some out. Here the sample spans hundreds of thousands of clones, around 90% being singletons. Material: PBMCs or T cells enriched from blood (not recorded which). The V call is TRBV19, the J call TRBJ2-7; D may be TRBD1 (6 bases). The receptor was derived from a woman aged 25 to 39 who had recovered from COVID-19. The CDR3 is CASSSQGHEQYF. The CDR3 nucleotides are TGTGCCAGTAGTTCTCAGGGGCACGAGCAGTACTTC.